Shown below are 30 T cell receptor beta chains from a single sample sequenced in a study of T-cell reconstitution after alpha-beta-depleted transplantation in children. Using unique molecular identifiers, the investigators prepared the TCRbeta library. One entry per CDR3 protein, called by TCRdb with MiXCR from the PCR reads. The sample lists about 98,000 distinct CDR3 sequences; more than 20% were seen once. The sequences come from PBMCs, collected before TCRalphabeta/CD19-depleted stem cell transplant. Source of these receptors: a boy aged 2 to 10 with acute lymphoblastic leukemia, due to receive a stem cell transplant.

The V gene is TRBV6-5, the J gene TRBJ2-6, with TRBD2 matching over 9 bases. CDR3 size: 19 residues. V lost 1 base to trimming and J lost 0 bases; unmatched junction nucleotides: 7. Germline V lookup: CDR1 MNHEY, CDR2 SVGAGI. Written as DNA, the CDR3 is TGTGCCAGCAGTTACTACGTTAGTAGCGGGAGCTCTGGGGCCAACGTCCTGACTTTC. Protein sequence: CASSYYVSSGSSGANVLTF.

V gene TRBV30 combines with J gene TRBJ2-4; D call uncertain. The germline CDR1 and CDR2 sequences are GTSNPN and SVGIG (reference sequence). With 5 bases removed from V and 3 bases from J, the gap between germline ends came to 11 bases. This CDR3 contains 13 residues. For the CDR3, the DNA is TGTGCCTGGGAAAGGTGGGGCAAAAACATTCAGTACTTC. It translates to CAWERWGKNIQYF.

At least ten counts were recorded for this clonotype. The V call is TRBV5-1, the J call TRBJ2-3, with a tentative D call TRBD2 (6 bases). Germline loops: CDR1 SGHRS, CDR2 YFSETQ. The CDR3 is made up of 14 amino acids. Deletions cut 2 bases from V and 4 bases from J, with 11 bases between. The CDR3 is CASSFLAESDTQYF. In DNA form, the CDR3 reads TGCGCCAGCAGCTTCTTAGCGGAGTCAGATACGCAGTATTTT. The full variable domain, its missing parts supplied by reference TRBV5-1 and TRBJ2-3, is KAGVTQTPRYLIKTRGQQVTLSCSPISGHRSVSWYQQTPGQGLQFLFEYFSETQRNKGNFPGRFSGRQFSNSRSEMNVSTLELGDSALYLCASSFLAESDTQYFGPGTRLTVL.

V is TRBV20-1 and J is TRBJ1-4, with D uncertain. V lost 0 bases and J 7 bases, leaving 12 bases between the germline ends. From germline, CDR1 is DFQATT and CDR2 SNEGSKA (reference sequence). The CDR3 has 14 amino acids. DNA of the CDR3: TGCAGTGCTAGAGAGGCACCTCTCCGTGAAAAACTGTTTTTT. It translates to CSAREAPLREKLFF.

The chain links TRBV3-1 to TRBJ2-4; 8 positions agree with TRBD1. Germline loops: CDR1 LGHDT, CDR2 YNNKEL (reference sequence). The CDR3 has 14 amino acids. The V segment lost 4 bases and the J segment 10 bases; nucleotides outside the gene matches: 9. CDR3 nucleotides: TGTGCCAGCAGCCCCGGACAGGGTGAAGGGATTCAGTACTTC. Translating gives CASSPGQGEGIQYF.

J is TRBJ2-1 and V is TRBV7-2; 10 bases fit TRBD2. Germline CDR1 and CDR2: SGHTA and FQGNSA. The V gene end was trimmed by 5 bases and the J gene end by 7 bases; junction bases not matched to a gene: 8. The CDR3 is 15 residues long. The CDR3 nucleotides are TGTGCCAGCAGCCCGGACCCGGGACTAGCGAATGAGCAGTTCTTC. It is translated as CASSPDPGLANEQFF.

This clonotype showed up just a few times. This chain links TRBV29-1 with TRBJ1-5; perhaps TRBD1 as D (5 bases). This CDR3 spans 14 amino acids. Per germline, CDR1 SQVTM and CDR2 ANQGSEA. Deletions cut 4 bases from V and 4 bases from J, with 14 bases between. The CDR3 region is CSVAPAGQNQPQHF. The CDR3, as DNA: TGCAGCGTTGCTCCGGCAGGACAAAATCAGCCCCAGCATTTT.

This clonotype was recorded a few times. The chain links TRBV7-2 to TRBJ2-3; 12 positions agree with TRBD2. CDR3 length: 15 residues. After removal of 0 bases from V and 8 bases from J, the junction contained 3 bases not matched to a gene. Germline loops: CDR1 SGHTA, CDR2 FQGNSA. The CDR3 nucleotides are TGTGCCAGCAGCTTAGCGACTAGCGGGAGAGGTACGCAGTATTTT. The encoded protein is CASSLATSGRGTQYF.

This clonotype has a handful of counts. The genes are TRBV4-3 and TRBJ2-7, with a weak D call TRBD1 (5 bases). Trimming left V 1 base short and J 5 bases short, with 15 bases between. This CDR3 comprises 15 residues. From germline, CDR1 is LGHNA and CDR2 YSLEER. The CDR3 region is CASSQVVGARDEQYF. The CDR3 DNA reads as TGCGCCAGCAGCCAAGTCGTAGGGGCCCGGGACGAGCAGTACTTC.

This rearrangement joins TRBV6-1 to TRBJ1-2; D possibly corresponds to TRBD1 (6 bases). CDR1 is MNHNS, CDR2 SASEGT, per germline. The CDR3 consists of 13 residues. Trimming took 6 bases from V and 2 from J, leaving 10 bases between them. The CDR3 nucleotides read TGTGCCAGCAGCAACACAGGGAACTATGGCTACACCTTC. Translation gives CASSNTGNYGYTF.

The chain combines TRBV18 with TRBJ2-5, with a weak D call TRBD1 (6 bases). This CDR3 comprises 15 residues. CDR1 and CDR2 (germline): KGHSH, LQKENI. With 1 base removed from V and 4 bases from J, the gap between germline ends came to 13 bases. The CDR3 sequence: CASSPQGTPGETQYF. CDR3 DNA: TGTGCCAGCTCACCACAAGGGACACCTGGAGAGACCCAGTACTTC. The full variable domain, completed using reference TRBV18 and TRBJ2-5, is NAGVMQNPRHLVRRRGQEARLRCSPMKGHSHVYWYRQLPEEGLKFMVYLQKENIIDESGMPKERFSAEFPKEGPSILRIQQVVRGDSAAYFCASSPQGTPGETQYFGPGTRLLVL.

CDR3 nucleotide sequence: TGTGCCAGCAGTTTATCCTGGGAGTTGGAGACCCAGTACTTC. Translation gives CASSLSWELETQYF. This chain joins TRBV28 and TRBJ2-5; D is possibly TRBD2 (5 bases). Trimming cost V 1 base and J 5 bases, with 11 bases left between them. Germline-derived CDR1 and CDR2 are MDHEN and SYDVKM. This CDR3 spans 14 amino acids.

A few counts support this clonotype. V gene TRBV7-2 combines with J gene TRBJ2-7; TRBD2 aligns across 7 bases. Germline CDR1 is SGHTA and CDR2 is FQGNSA. This CDR3 contains 17 residues. The junction had 14 bases not matched to a gene; V was cut back by 2 bases and J by 4 bases. CDR3 amino acids: CASSLNFRASGEYEQYF. CDR3 in DNA: TGTGCCAGCAGCTTAAATTTTCGGGCTAGCGGAGAATACGAGCAGTACTTC.

V is TRBV29-1 and J is TRBJ2-5; 9 nucleotides line up with TRBD2. The CDR3 runs 16 residues. Germline V lookup: CDR1 SQVTM, CDR2 ANQGSEA. After removal of 6 bases from V and 2 bases from J, the junction contained 13 bases not matched to a gene. CDR3 sequence: CSVDLTSGGSQETQYF. CDR3 coding DNA: TGCAGCGTCGACTTGACTAGCGGAGGGAGTCAAGAGACCCAGTACTTC.

There are many counts of this clonotype. The CDR3 spells CASSFRQGWGEQFF. The CDR3 DNA reads as TGTGCCAGCAGTTTCCGGCAGGGATGGGGTGAGCAGTTCTTC. This rearrangement joins TRBV12-3 or TRBV12-4 to TRBJ2-1; TRBD1 is a possible D gene (5 bases). There are 14 residues in the CDR3. V dropped 3 bases and J dropped 9 bases, with 15 bases sitting between them.

The rearrangement joins TRBV28 to TRBJ2-7; 7 bases match TRBD1. Per the germline V gene, CDR1 is MDHEN and CDR2 is SYDVKM. The CDR3 spans 15 residues. V gave up 3 bases and J gave up 4 bases; unmatched junction bases: 9. For the CDR3, the DNA is TGTGCCAGCAGTTTCCGGTCACAGGGGCGTTACGAGCAGTACTTC. Translation gives CASSFRSQGRYEQYF.

The chain couples TRBV19 to TRBJ2-1; 7 bases agree with TRBD1. CDR3 size: 17 residues. CDR1 and CDR2 from the germline V gene are LNHDA and SQIVND (reference sequence). V shed 6 bases and J 1 base; nucleotides not matched to a gene: 12. The CDR3 coding sequence is TGTGCCAGTAGCTCGGACCGGGACAGTTGGTCCTACAATGAGCAGTTCTTC. Translating gives CASSSDRDSWSYNEQFF.

The rearrangement links TRBV3-1 to TRBJ2-5; D remains ambiguous. Germline V gives CDR1 LGHDT, CDR2 YNNKEL (reference sequence). The CDR3 length is 12 residues. Trimming stripped 7 bases from V and 7 bases from J, with 13 bases between. The CDR3 bases are TGTGCCAGCAAGCAGCCAGACGGGACCCAGTACTTC. Amino acid sequence: CASKQPDGTQYF.

This clonotype was found a few times. This rearrangement joins TRBV11-3 to TRBJ2-3; no firm D call. Germline CDR1 SGHNT, CDR2 YENEEA. The CDR3 is 14 residues long. V was clipped by 6 bases and J by 0 bases, with 10 bases between them. CDR3 DNA sequence: TGTGCCAGCAGTGGTGGAGCCAGCACAGATACGCAGTATTTT. This codes for CASSGGASTDTQYF.

This clonotype was picked up a small number of times. The chain carries TRBV3-1 and TRBJ2-1; D not certain. The CDR3 has 14 amino acids. Germline loops: CDR1 LGHDT, CDR2 YNNKEL (reference sequence). V shed 0 bases and J shed 10 bases, with 13 bases lying between them. In DNA form, the CDR3 reads TGTGCCAGCAGCCAAGAGCCTTCCTTAGCAGAGCAGTTCTTC. Its translation is CASSQEPSLAEQFF.

The sample holds a few counts of this clonotype. V is TRBV28 and J is TRBJ2-5; a possible D gene is TRBD1 (5 bases). Germline V gives CDR1 MDHEN, CDR2 SYDVKM. CDR3 size: 16 residues. The V gene lost 6 bases and the J gene lost 2 bases, with 19 bases spanning the gap. DNA for the CDR3: TGTGCCAGCAGATCAAACAAAAGGGGTGGGCAAGAGACCCAGTACTTC. Amino acid sequence: CASRSNKRGGQETQYF. The full variable domain, completed using reference TRBV28 and TRBJ2-5, is DVKVTQSSRYLVKRTGEKVFLECVQDMDHENMFWYRQDPGLGLRLIYFSYDVKMKEKGDIPEGYSVSREKKERFSLILESASTNQTSMYLCASRSNKRGGQETQYFGPGTRLLVL.

This chain connects TRBV12-3 or TRBV12-4 to TRBJ2-4; unclear D gene. This CDR3 comprises 13 residues. V was clipped by 6 bases and J by 0 bases, with 6 bases between them. The CDR3, as DNA: TGTGCCAGCAGCCGGCTAGCCAAAAACATTCAGTACTTC. As protein: CASSRLAKNIQYF.

The V and J genes are TRBV10-3 and TRBJ2-1, with D possibly being TRBD1 (7 bases). This CDR3 is built from 13 residues. Trimming cost V 6 bases and J 5 bases, with 11 bases left between them. The germline V gene has CDR1 ENHRY and CDR2 SYGVKD. CDR3: CAIRDRRDNEQFF. CDR3 nucleotides: TGTGCCATCAGGGACAGGAGGGACAATGAGCAGTTCTTC.

The rearrangement joins TRBV7-9 to TRBJ1-2; D gene ambiguous. The CDR3 covers 14 residues. Germline CDR1 and CDR2: SEHNR and FQNEAQ (reference sequence). Trimming pared 2 bases from V and 8 bases from J, leaving 15 bases between. CDR3 region: CASSLKVPRGGYTF. DNA of the CDR3: TGTGCCAGCAGCTTAAAGGTCCCTCGCGGGGGCTACACCTTC.

The chain's CDR3 is CASARGVGETQYF. The CDR3 DNA sequence: TGTGCCAGCGCCCGTGGGGTAGGGGAGACCCAGTACTTC. J is TRBJ2-5 and V is TRBV7-7, with D hard to call. V lost 8 bases and J 5 bases, leaving 15 bases between the germline ends. The CDR3 loop spans 13 amino acids. Germline loops: CDR1 SSHAT, CDR2 FNYEAQ (reference sequence).

DNA of the CDR3: TGCGCCAGCAGCCTGGTGGTAGGGTCGAACACTGAAGCTTTCTTT. The encoded protein is CASSLVVGSNTEAFF. The chain couples TRBV5-1 to TRBJ1-1; D call uncertain. The germline V gene has CDR1 SGHRS and CDR2 YFSETQ. V was pared by 4 bases and J by 1 base, with 14 bases between. This CDR3 is 15 amino acids long.

This clonotype has just a few counts. This chain joins TRBV18 and TRBJ2-3, with TRBD1 as a possible D gene (7 bases). Trimming took off 2 bases at V and 3 bases at J, with 18 bases between the two ends. CDR1 is KGHSH, CDR2 LQKENI, per germline. There are 17 residues in the CDR3. CDR3 DNA: TGTGCCAGCTCACCAGCCTTCGGAGGGGGCGGGACAGATACGCAGTATTTT. Protein sequence: CASSPAFGGGGTDTQYF. The variable domain in full, completed from reference TRBV18 and TRBJ2-3, reads NAGVMQNPRHLVRRRGQEARLRCSPMKGHSHVYWYRQLPEEGLKFMVYLQKENIIDESGMPKERFSAEFPKEGPSILRIQQVVRGDSAAYFCASSPAFGGGGTDTQYFGPGTRLTVL.

This clonotype turned up a few times. The V call is TRBV7-6, the J call TRBJ2-5, with D maybe TRBD2 (6 bases). Deletions cut 6 bases from V and 8 bases from J, with 19 bases between. Germline assignment: CDR1 SGHVS and CDR2 FNYEAQ. This CDR3 has 14 residues. In DNA form, the CDR3 reads TGTGCCAGCAGTTCAGCGGAGGGGATCCGAACCCAGTACTTC. Protein: CASSSAEGIRTQYF.

This sequence joins TRBV6-5 and TRBJ2-1; 7 bases are shared with TRBD1. CDR1 is MNHEY and CDR2 is SVGAGI in the germline V gene. CDR3 size: 12 residues. The trim removed 6 bases at V and 8 bases at J, leaving 4 bases unmatched. For the CDR3, the DNA is TGTGCCAGCAGACAGGGGTCGGATGAGCAGTTCTTC. It encodes CASRQGSDEQFF.

The chain has TRBV9 and TRBJ2-3; D may be TRBD1 (5 bases). The germline CDR1 and CDR2 sequences are SGDLS and YYNGEE. The CDR3 is 12 residues long. Trimming took off 4 bases at V and 6 bases at J, with 9 bases between the two ends. This CDR3 reads CASSPSGDTQYF. CDR3 DNA: TGTGCCAGCAGCCCGTCAGGGGATACGCAGTATTTT.